The clone carrying this T cell receptor (beta chain) was found a few times. What it binds is not known. The V end lost 1 base, the J end lost 5 bases, and 9 bases lay between the germline ends. CDR1 and CDR2 (germline): DFQATT, SNEGSKA (reference sequence). This CDR3 contains 12 residues. This specimen belongs to a study of response to subunit inactivated influenza vaccine. Whole-study results and caveats: Authors suggested each seasonal influenza vaccination recruits few new T cells.

A single record per CDR3 protein comes from TCRdb applying MiXCR to the RT-PCR reads. This sample has fewer than 550,000 distinct CDR3 sequences, with about 25% found just once. The chain links TRBV20-1 to TRBJ2-7; no clear D gene. The clonotype comes from a middle-aged man who received an inactivated influenza vaccine. Here the sequenced sample was CD4+ T cells sorted from PBMCs, taken more than 4 days after vaccination. The CDR3 DNA reads TGCAGTGCTAGAGCCCGTCGGGACGAGCAGTACTTC. Translated: CSARARRDEQYF.